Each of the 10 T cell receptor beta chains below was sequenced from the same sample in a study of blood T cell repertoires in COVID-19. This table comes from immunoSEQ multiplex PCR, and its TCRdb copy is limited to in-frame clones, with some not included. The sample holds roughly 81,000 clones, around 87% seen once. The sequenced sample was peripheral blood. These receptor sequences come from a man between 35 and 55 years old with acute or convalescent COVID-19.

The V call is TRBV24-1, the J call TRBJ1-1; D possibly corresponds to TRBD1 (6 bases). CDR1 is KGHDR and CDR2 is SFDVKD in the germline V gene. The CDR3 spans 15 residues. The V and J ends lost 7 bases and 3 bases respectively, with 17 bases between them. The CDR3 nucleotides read TGTGCCACCAGCACGACAGGTTTAGGGGACACTGAAGCTTTCTTT. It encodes CATSTTGLGDTEAFF.

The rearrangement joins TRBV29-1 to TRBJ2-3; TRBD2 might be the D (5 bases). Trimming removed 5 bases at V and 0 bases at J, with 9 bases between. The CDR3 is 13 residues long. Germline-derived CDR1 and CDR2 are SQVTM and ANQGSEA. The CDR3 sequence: CSVSGRSTDTQYF. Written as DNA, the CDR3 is TGCAGCGTTAGCGGAAGGAGCACAGATACGCAGTATTTT.

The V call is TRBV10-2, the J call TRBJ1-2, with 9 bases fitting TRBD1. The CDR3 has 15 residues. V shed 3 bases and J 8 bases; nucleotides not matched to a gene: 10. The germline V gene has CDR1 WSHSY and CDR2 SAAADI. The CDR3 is CASSDPGTGTLGYTF. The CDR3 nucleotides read TGCGCCAGCAGTGATCCTGGGACAGGGACTTTAGGCTACACCTTC.

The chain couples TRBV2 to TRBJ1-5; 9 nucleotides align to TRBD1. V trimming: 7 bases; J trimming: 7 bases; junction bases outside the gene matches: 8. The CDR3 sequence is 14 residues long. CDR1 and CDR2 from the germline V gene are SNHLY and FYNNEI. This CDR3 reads CASTTGQGSQPQHF. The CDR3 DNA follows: TGTGCCAGCACGACGGGACAGGGATCCCAGCCCCAGCATTTT.

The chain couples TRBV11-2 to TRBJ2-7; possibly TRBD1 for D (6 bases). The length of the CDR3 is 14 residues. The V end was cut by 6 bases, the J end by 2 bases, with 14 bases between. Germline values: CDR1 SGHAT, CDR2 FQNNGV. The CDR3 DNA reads TGTGCCAGCAGGGTCAGGGGAAACACCTACGAGCAGTACTTC. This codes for CASRVRGNTYEQYF.

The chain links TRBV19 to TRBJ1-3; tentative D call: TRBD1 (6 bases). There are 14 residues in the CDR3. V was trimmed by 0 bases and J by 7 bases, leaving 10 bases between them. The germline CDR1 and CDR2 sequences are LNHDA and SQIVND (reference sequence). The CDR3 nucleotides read TGTGCCAGTAGTATAGATGACAGGCGGAACACCATATATTTT. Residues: CASSIDDRRNTIYF.

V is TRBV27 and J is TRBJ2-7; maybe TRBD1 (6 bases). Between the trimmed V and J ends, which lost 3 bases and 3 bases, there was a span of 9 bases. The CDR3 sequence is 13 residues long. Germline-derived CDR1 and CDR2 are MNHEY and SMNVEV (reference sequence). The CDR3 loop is CASSLGHFYEQYF. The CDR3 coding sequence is TGTGCCAGCAGTTTGGGACACTTCTACGAGCAGTACTTC.

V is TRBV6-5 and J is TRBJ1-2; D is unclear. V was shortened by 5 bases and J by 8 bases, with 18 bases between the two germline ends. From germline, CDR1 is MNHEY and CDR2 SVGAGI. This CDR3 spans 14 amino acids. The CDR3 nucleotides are TGTGCCAGCAGTCTTCGGCGGGATACTCTGGGCTACACCTTC. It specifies CASSLRRDTLGYTF.

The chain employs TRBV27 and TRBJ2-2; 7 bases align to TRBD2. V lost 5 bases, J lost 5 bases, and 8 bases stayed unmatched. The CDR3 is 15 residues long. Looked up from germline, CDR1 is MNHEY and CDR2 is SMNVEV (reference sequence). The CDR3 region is CASSTMAGVTGELFF. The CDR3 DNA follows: TGTGCCAGCAGTACAATGGCGGGGGTAACCGGGGAGCTGTTTTTT.

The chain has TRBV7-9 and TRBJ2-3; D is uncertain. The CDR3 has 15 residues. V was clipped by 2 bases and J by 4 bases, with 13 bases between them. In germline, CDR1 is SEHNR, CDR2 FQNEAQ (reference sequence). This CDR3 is CASSLTLAAADTQYF. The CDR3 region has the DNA TGTGCCAGCAGCTTAACTCTCGCGGCGGCAGATACGCAGTATTTT.